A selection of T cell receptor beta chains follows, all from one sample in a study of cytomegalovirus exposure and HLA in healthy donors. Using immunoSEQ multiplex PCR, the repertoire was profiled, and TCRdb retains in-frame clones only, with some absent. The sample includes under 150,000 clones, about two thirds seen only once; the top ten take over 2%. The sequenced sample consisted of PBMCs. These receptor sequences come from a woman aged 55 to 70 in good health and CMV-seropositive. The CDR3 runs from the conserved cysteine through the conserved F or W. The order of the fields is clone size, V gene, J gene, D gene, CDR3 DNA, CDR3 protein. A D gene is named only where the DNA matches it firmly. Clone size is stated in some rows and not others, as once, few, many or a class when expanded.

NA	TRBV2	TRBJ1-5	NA	TGTGCCAGCAGTGAGGTGGGGGCAGTTCAGCCCCAGCATTTT	CASSEVGAVQPQHF
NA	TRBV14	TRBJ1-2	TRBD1	TGTGCCAGCAGCCAAGATGTCGGACAGGGTATATATGGCTATGGCTACACCTTC	CASSQDVGQGIYGYGYTF
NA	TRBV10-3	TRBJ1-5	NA	TGTGCCATCAGTGAGTCGAACGGGGGGATGGGCAATCAGCCCCAGCATTTT	CAISESNGGMGNQPQHF
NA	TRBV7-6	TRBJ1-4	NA	TGTGCCAGCAGCTTAGTGTGGGGAGGGGAAAAACTGTTTTTT	CASSLVWGGEKLFF
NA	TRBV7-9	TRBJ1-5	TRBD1	TGTGCCAGCAGCTTAGACGGGACAGGGCGTCAGCCCCAGCATTTT	CASSLDGTGRQPQHF
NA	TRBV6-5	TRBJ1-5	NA	TGTGCCAGCAGTTTCACCGCAGGGGTTCAGCCCCAGCATTTT	CASSFTAGVQPQHF
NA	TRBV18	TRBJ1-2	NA	TGTGCCAGCTCACCACCTGTGAACTATAACTATGGCTACACCTTC	CASSPPVNYNYGYTF
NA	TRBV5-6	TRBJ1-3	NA	TGTGCCAGCAGCTTCCCAGGGTCTGGAAACACCATATATTTT	CASSFPGSGNTIYF
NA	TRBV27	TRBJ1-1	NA	TGTGCCAGCAGTTTAAGGGGCGCCACTGAAGCTTTCTTT	CASSLRGATEAFF
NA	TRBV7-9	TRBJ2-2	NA	TGTGCCAGCCCACAGGGATTGGGGAACACCGGGGAGCTGTTTTTT	CASPQGLGNTGELFF
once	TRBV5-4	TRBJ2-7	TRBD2	TGTGCCAGCAGCTTGGGGGGACTAGCGGCCTACGAGCAGTACTTC	CASSLGGLAAYEQYF
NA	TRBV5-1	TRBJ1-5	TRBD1	TGCGCCAGCAGCGGAGGGACAGGGGGCGGAGAGCCCCAGCATTTT	CASSGGTGGGEPQHF
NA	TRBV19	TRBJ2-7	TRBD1	TGTGCCAGTAGTATCGGGACAGGGGGGACCTACGAGCAGTACTTC	CASSIGTGGTYEQYF
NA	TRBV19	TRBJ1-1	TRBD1	TGTGCCAGTAGTAGCCCGCCCACAGGGGCATGGACTGAAGCTTTCTTT	CASSSPPTGAWTEAFF
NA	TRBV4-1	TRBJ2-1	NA	TGCGCCAGCAGCCAAGTGGGGGGGCCGTACAATGAGCAGTTCTTC	CASSQVGGPYNEQFF
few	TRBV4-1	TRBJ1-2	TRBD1	TGCGCCAGCAGCCAAGATCCTAAGACAGGGGCTAACTATGGCTACACCTTC	CASSQDPKTGANYGYTF
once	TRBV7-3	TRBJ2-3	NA	TGTGCCAGCAGCTTAACCCCGGGTACTAGGGGGGATACGCAGTATTTT	CASSLTPGTRGDTQYF
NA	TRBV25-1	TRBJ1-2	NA	TGTGCCAGCAGTGGGACGGGGGGGGCGGGGAATGGCTACACCTTC	CASSGTGGAGNGYTF
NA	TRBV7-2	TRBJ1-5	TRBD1	TGTGCCAGCAGCTTAGGGGGGACAGGGCGGCAGCCCCAGCATTTT	CASSLGGTGRQPQHF
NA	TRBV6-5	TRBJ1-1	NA	TGTGCCAGCAGGCGGGGCTTGAACACTGAAGCTTTCTTT	CASRRGLNTEAFF
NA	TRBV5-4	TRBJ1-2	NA	TGTGCCAGCAGCTTGGGTGGGGGCGCTGGTTATGGCTACACCTTC	CASSLGGGAGYGYTF
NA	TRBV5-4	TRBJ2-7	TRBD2	TGTGCCAGCAGCGCGGGGGGGATCCAGGCCTACGAGCAGTACTTC	CASSAGGIQAYEQYF
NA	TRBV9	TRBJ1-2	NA	TGTGCCAGCAGCGTAGAAGCCGGACTAGATGGCTACACCTTC	CASSVEAGLDGYTF
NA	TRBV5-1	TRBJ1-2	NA	TGCGCCAGCAGCCTGGCTCCAGATCCTTATGGCTACACCTTC	CASSLAPDPYGYTF
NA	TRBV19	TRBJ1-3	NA	TGTGCCAGTACGCAGTCTCACACCATATATTTT	CASTQSHTIYF
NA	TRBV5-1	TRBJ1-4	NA	TGCGCCAGCAGCCCCCTTCGGGCAGGGTCGGAAAAACTGTTTTTT	CASSPLRAGSEKLFF
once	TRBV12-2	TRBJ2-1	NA	TGTGCAAGTCGCCCCGGAGAGGGTGCGCGCAATGAGCAGTTCTTC	CASRPGEGARNEQFF
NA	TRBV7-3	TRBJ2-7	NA	TGTGCCAGCAGCTTAAAGACAGGCGGCGAGCAGTACTTC	CASSLKTGGEQYF
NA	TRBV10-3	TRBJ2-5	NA	TGTGCCATCAGTGAGTCGATCCGGGGGATGGACCAAGAGACCCAGTACTTC	CAISESIRGMDQETQYF
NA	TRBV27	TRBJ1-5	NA	TGTGCCAGCAGTTTCGGACAGTTTAGCAATCAGCCCCAGCATTTT	CASSFGQFSNQPQHF
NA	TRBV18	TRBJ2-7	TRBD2	TGTGCCAGCTCACCGGGAGGGGCCTCCTACGAGCAGTACTTC	CASSPGGASYEQYF
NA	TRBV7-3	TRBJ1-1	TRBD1	TGTGCCAGCAGCCCGGGACAGGTCACTGAAGCTTTCTTT	CASSPGQVTEAFF
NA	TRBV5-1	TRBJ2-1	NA	TGCGCCAGCGAGTATGGCGGGGGCTTCTACAATGAGCAGTTCTTC	CASEYGGGFYNEQFF
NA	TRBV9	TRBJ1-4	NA	TGTGCCAGCAGCCCCCGGGTTGGGAGGGGTGAAAAACTGTTTTTT	CASSPRVGRGEKLFF
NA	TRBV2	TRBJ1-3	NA	TGTGCCAGCAGGCTCGGGGGGGACACCATATATTTT	CASRLGGDTIYF
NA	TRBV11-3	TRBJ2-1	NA	TGTGCCAGCAGCTTGGGATCAGGGGCGTTATACAATGAGCAGTTCTTC	CASSLGSGALYNEQFF
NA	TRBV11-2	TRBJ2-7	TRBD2	TGTGCCAGCAGCTTAGATGGGACTAGCATCTACGAGCAGTACTTC	CASSLDGTSIYEQYF
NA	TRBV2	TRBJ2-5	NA	TGTGCCAGCAGGGACGGGACAACGTACCAAGAGACCCAGTACTTC	CASRDGTTYQETQYF
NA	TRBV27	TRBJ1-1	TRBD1	TGTGCCAGCAGCCCTGGACAGGTCGTCGCTGAAGCTTTCTTT	CASSPGQVVAEAFF
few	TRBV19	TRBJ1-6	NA	TGTGCCAGTAGTATAGGGTTCCCGACGGACAGTGGTTCACCCCTCCACTTT	CASSIGFPTDSGSPLHF
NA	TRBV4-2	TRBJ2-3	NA	TGTGCCAGCAGCCAAGATCTGAGGGGGGGGCCCTTCACAGATACGCAGTATTTT	CASSQDLRGGPFTDTQYF
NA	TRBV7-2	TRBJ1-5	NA	TGTGCCAGCAGCTTAGACAGGGCACAGCCCCAGCATTTT	CASSLDRAQPQHF
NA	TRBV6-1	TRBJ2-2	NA	TGTGCCAGCAGTGAACAGGGCACCGGGGAGCTGTTTTTT	CASSEQGTGELFF
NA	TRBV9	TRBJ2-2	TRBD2	TGTGCCAGCAGCGTAGGACTAGCCAGGGAGCTGTTTTTT	CASSVGLARELFF
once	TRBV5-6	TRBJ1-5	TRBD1	TGTGCCAGCAGCTTTTACAGGGGGCAGCCCCAGCATTTT	CASSFYRGQPQHF
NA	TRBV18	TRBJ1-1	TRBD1	TGTGCCAGCCGGGACAGCTCGAACACTAAAGCTTTCTTT	CASRDSSNTKAFF
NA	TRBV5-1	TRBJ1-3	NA	TGCGCCAGCAGCTTGGCCTCAGGCCCTGGAAACACCATATATTTT	CASSLASGPGNTIYF
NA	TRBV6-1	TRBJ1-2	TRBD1	TGTGCCAGCAGTCTCCTCACAGGGGGCAGCGGCTACACCTTC	CASSLLTGGSGYTF
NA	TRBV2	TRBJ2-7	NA	TGTGCCAGCAGGCACAGGGGGGGAACCTACGAGCAGTACTTC	CASRHRGGTYEQYF
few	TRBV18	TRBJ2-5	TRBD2	TGTGCCAGCTCACCCCGCGGTAGGGACTACCACCAAGAGACCCAGTACTTC	CASSPRGRDYHQETQYF
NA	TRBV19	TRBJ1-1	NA	TGTGCCAGTAGTATAGGGGCAGGAATAGAAGCTTTCTTT	CASSIGAGIEAFF
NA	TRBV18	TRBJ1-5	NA	TGTGCCAGCTCACCCCGCGGGGGGTCGGGCGATAGCAATCAGCCCCAGCATTTT	CASSPRGGSGDSNQPQHF